A single sample gave rise to the 3 T cell receptor beta chains below, sequenced in a study of T cell repertoires in cytomegalovirus infection. The antigens these receptors bind are not known. MiXCR, run by TCRdb on the reads, gives a single entry per CDR3 protein. The data hold hundreds of thousands of distinct CDR3 sequences, with approximately 42% observed a single time. The sample was cultured PBMCs, taken from culture after CMV antigen stimulation. These receptors all stem from a human donor in good health (CMV status not recorded). Some clones in this sample may be carry-over from other donors' samples.

This clonotype occurred a few times. The chain links TRBV11-2 to TRBJ2-3, with TRBD1 matching over 7 bases. V dropped 4 bases and J dropped 0; count of bases not matched to a gene: 13. This CDR3 contains 18 residues. CDR1 is SGHAT, CDR2 FQNNGV, per germline. The CDR3 sequence is CASSYRGGEALSTDTQYF. CDR3 nucleotides: TGTGCCAGCAGCTACAGGGGCGGAGAAGCACTTAGCACAGATACGCAGTATTTT.

The chain joins TRBV7-9 to TRBJ1-4; 8 nucleotides agree with TRBD1. The junction had 5 bases not matched to a gene; V was cut back by 5 bases and J by 0 bases. The CDR3 runs to 16 residues. Germline CDR1 reads SEHNR; CDR2 reads FQNEAQ (reference sequence). The CDR3 spells CASSSRQGSTNEKLFF. DNA for the CDR3: TGTGCCAGCAGCAGCAGACAGGGGTCAACTAATGAAAAACTGTTTTTT. The full variable domain, completed using reference TRBV7-9 and TRBJ1-4, is DTGVSQNPRHKITKRGQNVTFRCDPISEHNRLYWYRQTLGQGPEFLTYFQNEAQLEKSRLLSDRFSAERPKGSFSTLEIQRTEQGDSAMYLCASSSRQGSTNEKLFFGSGTQLSVL.

The V gene is TRBV5-1, the J gene TRBJ2-1; D might be TRBD2 (6 bases). Per germline, CDR1 SGHRS and CDR2 YFSETQ. Trimming cost V 4 bases and J 0 bases, with 11 bases left between them. This CDR3 spans 15 amino acids. The DNA of the CDR3 is TGCGCCAGCAGCCGCGGGGCTAGCTCCTACAATGAGCAGTTCTTC. Protein sequence: CASSRGASSYNEQFF.